A single sample gave rise to the 13 T cell receptor beta chains below, sequenced in a study of cytomegalovirus exposure and HLA in healthy donors. The PCR had 60 Vbeta and 13 Jbeta primers. Only in-frame clones appear in the TCRdb table, and some are missing; sequencing was by immunoSEQ multiplex PCR. Recorded for this sample: tens of thousands of clones. Sequences were obtained from PBMCs. The source is a man between 18 and 29 years old in good health and CMV-seropositive.

V gene TRBV6-5 combines with J gene TRBJ2-1; TRBD2 might be the D (5 bases). Trimming took 2 bases from V and 7 from J, leaving 15 bases between them. CDR3 size: 15 residues. Germline loops: CDR1 MNHEY, CDR2 SVGAGI. The CDR3 reads CASSYTSGYWNEQFF. The DNA of the CDR3 is TGTGCCAGCAGTTACACTTCGGGATATTGGAATGAGCAGTTCTTC.

The gene calls are TRBV9 and TRBJ1-2; 7 nucleotides agree with TRBD1. Germline CDR1 and CDR2: SGDLS and YYNGEE. With 3 bases clipped from V and 7 bases from J, the junction kept 12 bases outside the gene matches. The CDR3 is 15 amino acids. CDR3 protein: CASSAYLTGTAGYTF. CDR3 DNA sequence: TGTGCCAGCAGCGCCTATTTGACAGGGACCGCTGGCTACACCTTC. Using reference TRBV9 and TRBJ1-2 for the parts outside the CDR3, the full variable domain is DSGVTQTPKHLITATGQRVTLRCSPRSGDLSVYWYQQSLDQGLQFLIQYYNGEERAKGNILERFSAQQFPDLHSELNLSSLELGDSALYFCASSAYLTGTAGYTFGSGTRLTVV.

The chain joins TRBV27 to TRBJ1-2, with 11 bases lining up with TRBD1. The CDR3 length is 15 residues. CDR1 MNHEY and CDR2 SMNVEV come from the germline V gene (reference sequence). The trim removed 5 bases at V and 8 bases at J, leaving 10 bases unmatched. The CDR3 spells CASSPRTGGSWGYTF. The CDR3 DNA sequence: TGTGCCAGCAGTCCGCGGACAGGGGGCAGTTGGGGCTACACCTTC.

The chain couples TRBV5-1 to TRBJ1-1; D is unclear. This CDR3 is built from 14 residues. V lost 1 base, J lost 2 bases, and 9 bases lay in between. Germline CDR1 reads SGHRS; CDR2 reads YFSETQ. CDR3 protein: CASSLIWANTEAFF. In nucleotides, the CDR3 is TGCGCCAGCAGCTTGATATGGGCTAACACTGAAGCTTTCTTT.

V gene TRBV28 combines with J gene TRBJ2-5; 12 bases align to TRBD2. This CDR3 has 17 amino acids. J was trimmed by 5 bases and V by 3 bases; bases with no gene match: 10. The germline gives CDR1 MDHEN, CDR2 SYDVKM. This CDR3 is CASSLYPSGRGSETQYF. In nucleotides, the CDR3 is TGTGCCAGCAGTTTGTATCCTAGCGGGAGGGGCTCGGAGACCCAGTACTTC.

This sequence joins TRBV6-1 and TRBJ2-1; 9 bases map to TRBD2. Unmatched junction bases numbered 3, after V lost 3 bases and J lost 3 bases. There are 15 residues in the CDR3. The germline gives CDR1 MNHNS, CDR2 SASEGT. CDR3 sequence reads: CASSDERGDYNEQFF. CDR3 DNA: TGTGCCAGCAGTGACGAGCGGGGGGACTACAATGAGCAGTTCTTC.

The rearrangement links TRBV30 to TRBJ1-2; no reliable D call. The CDR3 sequence is 16 residues long. Trimming left V 2 bases short and J 0 bases short, with 16 bases between. The germline V gene encodes CDR1 GTSNPN and CDR2 SVGIG (reference sequence). This chain's CDR3 is CAWSFPERLANYGYTF. The CDR3 DNA sequence: TGTGCCTGGAGTTTCCCTGAGAGGCTCGCTAACTATGGCTACACCTTC.

The genes are TRBV7-9 and TRBJ2-5; 7 bases align to TRBD1. The CDR3 spans 13 residues. In germline, CDR1 is SEHNR, CDR2 FQNEAQ (reference sequence). V shed 5 bases, J shed 2 bases, and the junction held 2 bases outside the gene matches. The chain's CDR3 is CASSRTGQETQYF. The CDR3 DNA sequence: TGTGCCAGCAGCCGGACAGGACAAGAGACCCAGTACTTC.

The rearrangement links TRBV15 to TRBJ1-1; D call uncertain. The CDR3 has 15 residues. Looked up from germline, CDR1 is LNHNV and CDR2 is YYDKDF (reference sequence). The V end was cut by 0 bases, the J end by 4 bases, with 12 bases between. CDR3 DNA: TGTGCCACCAGCAGAGATAACGAGGGAGGCACTGAAGCTTTCTTT. Its translation: CATSRDNEGGTEAFF.

CDR3 in amino acids: CASGRDSGTDTQYF. In nucleotides, the CDR3 is TGTGCCAGCGGGCGGGACTCCGGCACAGATACGCAGTATTTT. V gene TRBV28 combines with J gene TRBJ2-3; D is perhaps TRBD2 (6 bases). V was clipped by 8 bases and J by 1 base, with 13 bases between them. In germline, CDR1 is MDHEN, CDR2 SYDVKM. The length of the CDR3 is 14 residues.

The chain uses TRBV7-2 and TRBJ2-5, with TRBD2 as a possible D gene (5 bases). Trimming shortened V by 10 bases and J by 2 bases, and 14 bases separated the two germline ends. Per the germline V gene, CDR1 is SGHTA and CDR2 is FQGNSA. The CDR3 length is 13 residues. The CDR3 nucleotides read TGTGCCACCTCCATACCGGGGCAAGAGACCCAGTACTTC. Protein product: CATSIPGQETQYF.

The rearrangement uses TRBV5-1 and TRBJ2-1; 7 bases match TRBD2. The CDR3 is made up of 17 amino acids. Germline V gives CDR1 SGHRS, CDR2 YFSETQ. J gave up 3 bases and V 4 bases, and 13 bases lay outside the gene matches. CDR3: CASSLRTRQSFYNEQFF. For the CDR3, the DNA is TGCGCCAGCAGCCTACGGACTAGACAAAGTTTCTACAATGAGCAGTTCTTC.

This chain connects TRBV11-2 to TRBJ2-7, with TRBD2 as a possible D gene (5 bases). The germline CDR1 and CDR2 sequences are SGHAT and FQNNGV. Trimming removed 8 bases at V and 9 bases at J, with 17 bases between. This CDR3 has 12 residues. CDR3 DNA sequence: TGTGCCAGCTCCCTGAGGTGGGAGACGCAGTACTTC. Protein sequence: CASSLRWETQYF.